The TCR beta chain described here comes from a study of CD8+ T cells in alopecia areata. The overall study: Those patients who were treated received oral tofacitinib, which was given at 5 to 10 mg twice daily for moderate-to-severe alopecia areata. Overall study results and limits: In blood and scalp, many expanded lesional clones persisted during tofacitinib. Among the top 100, expanded CD8+ clones were significantly decreased by tofacitinib, as was scalp clonality.

Sample treatment: oral pan-JAK inhibitor, 5-10 mg twice daily. Samples from alopecia areata patients were lesional scalp punch biopsies and peripheral blood. Extraction and reverse transcription of RNA yielded cDNA as the sequencing template. Profiling relied on immunoSEQ multiplex PCR, and the TCRdb table lists in-frame clones only, not all of them. This table holds fewer than 250,000 clones, approximately 45% found once. Points on this clone: Antigen specificity is unknown.

There are 13 residues in the CDR3. CDR1 is SQVTM, CDR2 ANQGSEA, per germline. The V end lost 7 bases, the J end lost 0 bases, and 10 bases lay between the germline ends. The specimen comprised CD4+ T cells sorted from blood, sampled around week 36, from a patient treated with tofacitinib. The rearrangement joins TRBV29-1 to TRBJ2-1, with D uncertain. This TCR derives from a human donor with alopecia areata. CDR3 region: CSGEGTSYNEQFF. Written as DNA, the CDR3 is TGCAGCGGGGAAGGCACCTCCTACAATGAGCAGTTCTTC.